This TCR beta chain was sequenced in a study of T cells in Graves' hyperthyroidism and ophthalmopathy (dated by TCRdb to between 2018 and 2021). At the level of the whole study: Peripheral blood was collected at initial diagnosis, before any treatment. TCR V-J signatures able to tell the groups apart were searched for in a discovery cohort of 100 patients, of whom 43 had Graves' ophthalmopathy and roughly 58 had stable Graves' hyperthyroidism. The paper reports TCR Vbeta CDR3 sequencing of some 140 peripheral blood samples: around 45 ophthalmopathy, roughly 74 hyperthyroidism and approximately 17 progressor patients. Following sampling, methimazole starting at 30 mg daily was given to hyperthyroidism patients, and high-dose intravenous methylprednisolone was given to ophthalmopathy patients. Thyroid tissue and blood T-cell repertoires from six Graves' hyperthyroidism patients were also compared in the study. An independent validation cohort of 18 to 20 hyperthyroidism patients and approximately 17 patients who later progressed to ophthalmopathy tested prospective prediction of ophthalmopathy. For training and testing, the roughly 97 patients in the discovery cohort were randomly divided in a 7:3 ratio. What the study reported, not specific to this receptor: In validation, progression to ophthalmopathy was predicted by the model with nearly 71% sensitivity and approximately 78% specificity, a median of roughly 6.4 months before onset. Blood samples also contained most of the expanded thyroid clonotypes (frequency above 0.001), which suggests that blood repertoires may reflect thyroid immune responses. Ophthalmopathy was separated from stable hyperthyroidism by a 13 V-J signature model, with around 88% sensitivity and 81% to 82% specificity obtained in cross-validation and 80%/75% obtained in testing. No statistical method was used to fix the sample size in advance, and group allocation was not hidden from the investigators.

The CDR1 and CDR2 encoded by the germline V gene are SGHVS and FQNEAQ. Reading from cysteine to phenylalanine, the CDR3 counts 15 amino acids. The CDR3 DNA has 45 bases and is translated from base 1. Amplification of TCR beta CDR3 regions was carried out from RNA transcripts. For the first round of RT-PCR on the TCR CDR3, the HTBI primer set was used together with the Qiagen OneStep RT-PCR kit. Libraries were constructed in a second round of multiplex PCR, after which size selection and purification were carried out. Paired-end sequencing of the libraries was performed with 100 bp reads on an Illumina HiSeq2000. As for how the authors treated the data: SOAPnuke was used to process the raw data, with reads discarded if the reads contained adapters or uncalled bases, had a mean Phred below 15, or lacked an exact constant-primer or identifier match. High-quality paired reads were merged with COPE v1.2.5, and unique nucleotide sequences were defined as clonotypes. MiTCR v1.1 was used to align the clonotypes against IMGT TRBV, TRBD and TRBJ reference segments. Analysis was restricted to V-J combinations with a frequency above 0.0001, which covered roughly 99% of repertoires. A TCS score was defined as the ratio between F50 (clonal expansion) and ExV (chaos), using BLOSUM62-based TCRdist between CDR3 peptides within each V-J. Welch's t-statistics and random forest reduced 500 to 650 V-J features to 13, which were used in a naive Bayes classifier (R e1071). TCRdb ran its own pipeline on the public reads, namely fastp trimming at Q25 and MiXCR clone calling, and kept in-frame beta chains. Rows are unified per CDR3 protein, each entry keeping the most common DNA and genes. The authors' filters were not applied to this entry. The table for this sample lists around 300,000 distinct CDR3 sequences; around 15% of them were counted only once. 7.9% of the sample comes from the top ten.

Comments on this clonotype: Its antigen target is currently unknown. Since a much larger clone is just one base distant, this may be a read error.

Stable Graves' hyperthyroidism was defined as the absence of progression to ophthalmopathy over 18 months of follow-up. Hyperthyroidism patients were newly diagnosed, had a disease duration of under 2 months, and were aged 18 to 65 years. Exclusion was applied to patients with uncontrolled infections, other autoimmune diseases, pregnancy or lactation. Diagnoses were based on clinical symptoms, serum thyroxine and TRAb, thyroid ultrasound and orbital computed tomography. PBMCs were separated from approximately 9.9 ml of fresh peripheral blood using Ficoll-Paque density gradient centrifugation. Total RNA was extracted using Trizol reagent, and RNA quality was assessed on an Agilent 2100 Bioanalyzer.

This TCR came from a woman aged 40-49 years with Graves' hyperthyroidism. The sequencing sample was made of blood. The chain was built from TRBV7-8 and TRBJ2-7; the D gene assignment is ambiguous. The sequenced DNA is TGTGTCAGCAGCTTCGGCACAGCAGTCTCCTACGAGCAGTACTTC. It is translated as CVSSFGTAVSYEQYF.